The rows below give T cell receptor beta chains drawn from one sample of a study of shared clonotypes between healthy human individuals. Measured with immunoSEQ multiplex PCR; TCRdb has only the in-frame clones, and not every one. The sample lists 2 million to 2.5 million clones, 92% occurring once. Material for sequencing was naive CD4+ T cells from PBMCs. Receptors originate from a man in his late teens or twenties in good health. Some clones in this sample may be carry-over from other donors' samples. The CDR3 runs from the conserved cysteine through the conserved F or W. D genes are given only for firm matches. Some rows have no size entry. The others give once, few or many, or a class for an expanded clone.

V gene,D gene,clone size,CDR3 length,J gene,CDR3 protein,CDR3 DNA
TRBV11-2,TRBD2,once,16,TRBJ2-3,CASSVKLAGVPDTQYF,TGTGCCAGCAGCGTGAAACTAGCGGGAGTACCAGATACGCAGTATTTT
TRBV5-1,-,-,15,TRBJ1-4,CASSLLPGDGEKLFF,TGCGCCAGCAGCTTGCTGCCGGGAGATGGTGAAAAACTGTTTTTT
TRBV20-1,-,-,11,TRBJ1-2,CSVNRGGGYTF,TGCAGTGTTAATAGGGGCGGTGGCTACACCTTC
TRBV6-5,TRBD1,-,13,TRBJ1-1,CATSQGAKTEAFF,TGTGCCACATCACAGGGGGCCAAAACTGAAGCTTTCTTT
TRBV30,-,-,16,TRBJ1-1,CAWAPHQIRRGFQAFF,TGTGCCTGGGCCCCACACCAGATCCGCCGAGGGTTCCAAGCTTTCTTT
TRBV7-9,TRBD1,-,13,TRBJ1-1,CASSPQGDTEAFF,TGTGCCAGCAGTCCTCAGGGGGACACTGAAGCTTTCTTT
TRBV19,-,-,14,TRBJ1-2,CASHNAGSNYGYTF,TGTGCCAGTCACAACGCGGGCTCTAACTATGGCTACACCTTC
TRBV19,-,-,17,TRBJ1-5,CASSQDSLVRSNQPQHF,TGTGCCAGTAGTCAGGACAGCCTAGTGCGGAGCAATCAGCCCCAGCATTTT
TRBV7-9,-,-,16,TRBJ2-3,CASSFEGMGYTDTQYF,TGTGCCAGCAGCTTCGAGGGGATGGGATACACAGATACGCAGTATTTT
TRBV7-9,-,-,18,TRBJ2-5,CASRTDFQGGKSRETQYF,TGTGCCAGCAGGACGGACTTTCAGGGGGGAAAATCCAGAGAGACCCAGTACTTC
TRBV10-3,-,-,14,TRBJ2-7,CAISPGSLSYEQYF,TGTGCCATCAGCCCGGGCAGCCTTTCCTACGAGCAGTACTTC
TRBV9,-,-,18,TRBJ2-3,CASSPRIRRERFTDTQYF,TGTGCCAGCAGCCCCCGTATTAGGAGGGAGAGGTTCACGGATACGCAGTATTTT
TRBV1,-,-,15,TRBJ2-1,CTSSHWTGDLDEQFF,TGCACCAGCAGCCACTGGACAGGGGATTTGGATGAGCAGTTCTTC
TRBV5-6,TRBD2,-,16,TRBJ2-1,CASSARTSGPYNEQFF,TGTGCCAGCAGCGCGCGGACTAGCGGACCCTACAATGAGCAGTTCTTC
TRBV5-1,TRBD1,-,15,TRBJ1-2,CASSPRSRGVEGYTF,TGCGCCAGCAGCCCTCGGAGCAGGGGGGTGGAAGGCTACACCTTC
TRBV28,-,-,16,TRBJ2-7,CASSPPIQVQIYEQYF,TGTGCCAGCAGTCCACCCATCCAGGTTCAGATTTACGAGCAGTACTTC
TRBV5-1,TRBD2,-,16,TRBJ2-5,CASSRGTSGMDETQYF,TGCGCCAGCAGCCGTGGGACTAGCGGGATGGATGAGACCCAGTACTTC
TRBV18,TRBD1,-,16,TRBJ1-1,CASSLTTGRLNTEAFF,TGTGCCAGCTCACTAACGACAGGGAGGTTGAACACTGAAGCTTTCTTT
TRBV30,TRBD2,-,18,TRBJ2-7,CAWSGRARASGSNYEQYF,TGTGCCTGGAGTGGGAGGGCGAGGGCTAGCGGGAGCAATTACGAGCAGTACTTC
TRBV28,TRBD2,-,15,TRBJ2-7,CASSLMTSGIYEQYF,TGTGCCAGCAGCCTTATGACTAGCGGGATTTACGAGCAGTACTTC
TRBV6-5,-,-,14,TRBJ2-3,CASSQRTATDTQYF,TGTGCCAGCAGCCAACGGACAGCCACAGATACGCAGTATTTT
TRBV11-2,-,few,12,TRBJ1-1,CASSFEWGQGFF,TGTGCCAGCAGCTTCGAGTGGGGCCAAGGTTTCTTT
TRBV7-3,-,-,14,TRBJ1-3,CASSLGGSGNTIYF,TGTGCCAGCAGCTTGGGGGGGTCTGGAAACACCATATATTTT
TRBV19,TRBD1,-,16,TRBJ1-3,CASSMGQSNSGNTIYF,TGTGCCAGTAGTATGGGACAGTCTAACTCTGGAAACACCATATATTTT
TRBV2,-,-,15,TRBJ1-3,CASSEPESSGNTIYF,TGTGCCAGCAGTGAGCCAGAAAGCTCTGGAAACACCATATATTTT